The 30 T cell receptor beta chains listed next were all sequenced from one sample in a study of technical replicates of blood from a handful of donors. Libraries were prepared by immunoSEQ multiplex PCR; TCRdb keeps only in-frame clonotypes and omits some of them. There are about 80,000 clones in the sample; about 94% occur only once, and around 0.37% lies in the top ten. Specimen: T cells isolated from PBMCs. The receptors stem from a human donor in good health.

The J gene is TRBJ2-3, the V gene TRBV6-4; 7 bases fit TRBD2. V dropped 2 bases and J dropped 1; count of bases not matched to a gene: 6. From germline, CDR1 is MRHNA and CDR2 SNTAGT. This CDR3 comprises 16 residues. The CDR3 region has the DNA TGTGCCAGCAGTGACGGGCGGGAGTTCGGCACAGATACGCAGTATTTT. It encodes CASSDGREFGTDTQYF.

This clone has a single count. The rearrangement links TRBV5-4 to TRBJ2-3; TRBD2 is a possible D gene (5 bases). Trimming pared 10 bases from V and 0 bases from J, leaving 18 bases between. This CDR3 spans 15 amino acids. In germline, CDR1 is SGHNT, CDR2 YYREEE (reference sequence). CDR3 loop: CAVPTGRGSTDTQYF. The CDR3 DNA reads as TGTGCCGTCCCGACCGGACGGGGTAGCACAGATACGCAGTATTTT.

The J gene is TRBJ2-7, the V gene TRBV11-2, with TRBD1 matching 7 bases. The CDR3 spans 14 residues. V lost 6 bases, J lost 1 base, and 6 bases stayed unmatched. Germline lookup yields CDR1 SGHAT and CDR2 FQNNGV. The CDR3 loop reads CASSVMTGSYEQYF. Written as DNA, the CDR3 is TGTGCCAGCAGTGTAATGACAGGGTCCTACGAGCAGTACTTC.

The chain employs TRBV19 and TRBJ1-1; unclear D gene. In germline, CDR1 is LNHDA, CDR2 SQIVND (reference sequence). The CDR3 runs to 11 residues. Trimming left V 7 bases short and J 6 bases short, with 9 bases between. The CDR3 sequence is CASTRSAEAFF. Written as DNA, the CDR3 is TGTGCCAGTACCCGGTCGGCTGAAGCTTTCTTT.

The rearrangement uses TRBV19 and TRBJ2-1; D call uncertain. CDR1 is LNHDA, CDR2 SQIVND, per germline (reference sequence). The CDR3 sequence is 12 residues long. V lost 2 bases to trimming and J lost 5 bases, with 4 bases between them. The CDR3 coding sequence is TGTGCCAGTAGTATACTAGACAATGAGCAGTTCTTC. As protein: CASSILDNEQFF.

J is TRBJ1-2 and V is TRBV27; TRBD1 might be the D (5 bases). The CDR3 runs to 12 residues. Trimming cost V 3 bases and J 8 bases, with 10 bases left between them. In germline, CDR1 is MNHEY, CDR2 SMNVEV (reference sequence). The CDR3 sequence: CASSFWGEGYTF. CDR3 DNA: TGTGCCAGCAGTTTTTGGGGGGAAGGCTACACCTTC.

This clone was counted a few times. The V and J genes are TRBV4-2 and TRBJ1-1; 8 bases line up with TRBD1. Trimming removed 5 bases from V and 0 bases from J; junction bases left unmatched: 5. The CDR3 runs 15 residues. Germline loops: CDR1 LGHNA, CDR2 YNFKEQ. This CDR3 reads CASSARQGLNTEAFF. CDR3 DNA: TGTGCCAGCAGCGCCCGACAGGGGCTGAACACTGAAGCTTTCTTT.

The chain uses TRBV14 and TRBJ1-1; D not certain. The CDR3 length is 13 residues. V lost 4 bases and J lost 6, with 12 bases in between. The germline CDR1 and CDR2 sequences are SGHDN and FVKESK. The CDR3 DNA is TGTGCCAGCAGCCGAGGGATTGCCTCTGAAGCTTTCTTT. Amino acids: CASSRGIASEAFF.

The rearrangement joins TRBV23-1 to TRBJ1-1; D call uncertain. TRBV23-1 is designated an ORF whose function remains uncertain. The germline V and J ends were trimmed by 0 bases and 6 bases, with 11 bases remaining between them. There are 14 residues in the CDR3. CDR3 sequence (DNA): TGCGCCAGCAGTCAATCCCCGGAGGCGTCTGAAGCTTTCTTT. This encodes CASSQSPEASEAFF.

This clone was observed once. The rearrangement links TRBV6-1 to TRBJ2-7; D is possibly TRBD2 (5 bases). The CDR3 length is 14 residues. CDR1 is MNHNS, CDR2 SASEGT, per germline. The V and J ends lost 9 bases and 3 bases respectively, with 18 bases between them. The CDR3 sequence is CAREQSSVDYEQYF. CDR3 DNA sequence: TGTGCCAGAGAACAAAGTAGCGTAGACTACGAGCAGTACTTC.

V usage is TRBV6-1 and J usage is TRBJ2-3; TRBD1 might be the D (5 bases). This CDR3 region has 17 residues. Germline CDR1 reads MNHNS; CDR2 reads SASEGT. V was cut by 4 bases and J by 0 bases, with 17 bases left in between. CDR3 sequence (DNA): TGTGCCAGCAGTGTTCGACAGTACCCATCTAGCACAGATACGCAGTATTTT. It translates to CASSVRQYPSSTDTQYF.

The rearrangement joins TRBV27 to TRBJ1-5; TRBD1 aligns across 7 bases. The V gene end was trimmed by 2 bases and the J gene end by 0 bases; junction bases not matched to a gene: 10. The CDR3 loop spans 18 amino acids. Germline CDR1 reads MNHEY; CDR2 reads SMNVEV (reference sequence). In DNA, the CDR3 is TGTGCCAGCAGTTTAATTTACCAGGGGGGTTATAGCAATCAGCCCCAGCATTTT. Amino acid sequence: CASSLIYQGGYSNQPQHF.

This clone occurred once. This chain connects TRBV5-3 to TRBJ1-1; 11 nucleotides align to TRBD1. TRBV5-3 is sorted into the ORF group, with uncertain function. The CDR3 is 18 amino acids. V lost 3 bases and J lost 5; bases outside the gene matches: 15. Here the CDR3 DNA reads TGTGCCAGAAGCTCCCCGGGACAGGGGGTCAGCGTCAAGACTGAAGCTTTCTTT. Its translation is CARSSPGQGVSVKTEAFF.

The J gene is TRBJ1-1, the V gene TRBV30, with D unclear. From germline, CDR1 is GTSNPN and CDR2 SVGIG (reference sequence). CDR3 length: 13 residues. Deletions cut 2 bases from V and 3 bases from J, with 10 bases between. The CDR3 nucleotides are TGTGCCTGGAGTTCCCTACCTTACACTGAAGCTTTCTTT. Its translation is CAWSSLPYTEAFF.

For this clone: At one end, the junction sequence differs from germline, possibly due to a read error. The chain has TRBV7-7 and TRBJ2-2; a weak D match, TRBD2 (5 bases). CDR1 and CDR2 (germline): SSHAT, FNYEAQ (reference sequence). The CDR3 sequence is 13 residues long. The CDR3 sequence: CASSPERSGELFF. CDR3 bases: TGTGCTAGCAGCCCTGAGCGGTCCGGGGAGCTGTTTTTT. Full variable domain (rest looked up from reference TRBV7-7 and TRBJ2-2): GAGVSQSPRYKVTKRGQDVTLRCDPISSHATLYWYQQALGQGPEFLTYFNYEAQPDKSGLPSDRFSAERPEGSISTLTIQRTEQRDSAMYRCASSPERSGELFFGEGSRLTVL.

The rearrangement joins TRBV9 to TRBJ2-5, with 7 bases that match TRBD2. Losses at the gene ends were 0 bases for V and 5 bases for J; bases not matched to a gene: 7. From germline, CDR1 is SGDLS and CDR2 YYNGEE. This CDR3 region has 15 residues. Written as DNA, the CDR3 is TGTGCCAGCAGCGTAGGGGACTACCGAGGGGAGACCCAGTACTTC. Translated: CASSVGDYRGETQYF.

This clone came up once. The V gene is TRBV10-3, the J gene TRBJ2-3; TRBD2 aligns across 7 bases. The junction had 2 bases not matched to a gene; V was cut back by 5 bases and J by 0 bases. The CDR3 length is 14 residues. Looked up from germline, CDR1 is ENHRY and CDR2 is SYGVKD. CDR3 DNA sequence: TGTGCCATCAGTCAAGCGGGGAGCACAGATACGCAGTATTTT. Protein sequence: CAISQAGSTDTQYF.

The rearrangement joins TRBV27 to TRBJ2-1, with 11 bases fitting TRBD1. This CDR3 contains 17 residues. Trimming at V came to 4 bases and at J to 4 bases, leaving 9 bases not matched to a gene. Germline CDR1 reads MNHEY; CDR2 reads SMNVEV (reference sequence). CDR3 sequence (DNA): TGTGCCAGCAGTTCTCCTTACGGGACAGGGGGGTACAATGAGCAGTTCTTC. Translating gives CASSSPYGTGGYNEQFF.

The chain links TRBV7-9 to TRBJ2-3, with 7 bases identical to TRBD1. CDR1 and CDR2 from the germline V gene are SEHNR and FQNEAQ (reference sequence). The CDR3 loop spans 15 amino acids. After removal of 6 bases from V and 0 bases from J, the junction contained 6 bases not matched to a gene. The CDR3 protein is CASSLRDRSTDTQYF. The DNA for the CDR3 is TGTGCCAGCAGTCTCCGGGACAGAAGCACAGATACGCAGTATTTT.

This chain links TRBV5-4 with TRBJ2-5, with D tentatively TRBD1 (6 bases). Germline values: CDR1 SGHNT, CDR2 YYREEE (reference sequence). The CDR3 consists of 13 residues. V lost 0 bases and J lost 7, with 10 bases in between. The CDR3: CASSLDRVGTQYF. The CDR3 DNA reads TGTGCCAGCAGCTTGGACAGGGTAGGGACCCAGTACTTC.

This chain links TRBV6-4 with TRBJ2-3; 7 nucleotides agree with TRBD2. J gave up 2 bases and V 6 bases, and 5 bases lay outside the gene matches. Germline assignment: CDR1 MRHNA and CDR2 SNTAGT. CDR3 length: 14 residues. The CDR3 DNA reads as TGTGCCAGCAGCGGGGGGACTGCCACAGATACGCAGTATTTT. Its translation: CASSGGTATDTQYF.

This clone was observed a single time. The chain employs TRBV10-3 and TRBJ2-7, with TRBD2 matching 9 bases. The germline V gene encodes CDR1 ENHRY and CDR2 SYGVKD. V was clipped by 8 bases and J by 0 bases; unmatched bases: 8. The CDR3 is 15 amino acids. This chain's CDR3 is CAIGPGTSLSYEQYF. The CDR3 region has the DNA TGTGCCATCGGGCCAGGGACTAGCCTCTCCTACGAGCAGTACTTC.

This clone was found once. CDR3 coding DNA: TGTGCCAGCAGTTTAAGTCAGCGGGAGCTCCCCTCTAGCACAGATACGCAGTATTTT. Translation: CASSLSQRELPSSTDTQYF. This chain links TRBV28 with TRBJ2-3; 8 nucleotides agree with TRBD2. V dropped 2 bases and J dropped 0; count of bases not matched to a gene: 13. The CDR3 is 19 amino acids. In germline, CDR1 is MDHEN, CDR2 SYDVKM. The full variable domain, rest sourced from reference TRBV28 and TRBJ2-3, is DVKVTQSSRYLVKRTGEKVFLECVQDMDHENMFWYRQDPGLGLRLIYFSYDVKMKEKGDIPEGYSVSREKKERFSLILESASTNQTSMYLCASSLSQRELPSSTDTQYFGPGTRLTVL.

The J gene is TRBJ1-1, the V gene TRBV5-1, with a possible D match to TRBD1 (6 bases). This CDR3 contains 15 residues. In germline, CDR1 is SGHRS, CDR2 YFSETQ. The V gene lost 5 bases and the J gene lost 1 base, with 15 bases spanning the gap. The CDR3 DNA reads TGCGCCAGCAGTACCGGGGGGGCTAGGAACACTGAAGCTTTCTTT. This sequence encodes CASSTGGARNTEAFF. The full variable domain, completed using reference TRBV5-1 and TRBJ1-1, is KAGVTQTPRYLIKTRGQQVTLSCSPISGHRSVSWYQQTPGQGLQFLFEYFSETQRNKGNFPGRFSGRQFSNSRSEMNVSTLELGDSALYLCASSTGGARNTEAFFGQGTRLTVV.

The chain uses TRBV18 and TRBJ2-5, with a possible D match to TRBD1 (6 bases). Trimming stripped 2 bases from V and 1 base from J, with 11 bases between. This CDR3 comprises 15 residues. Germline V gives CDR1 KGHSH, CDR2 LQKENI. CDR3: CASSPTQGTQETQYF. The CDR3 coding sequence is TGTGCCAGCTCACCAACCCAGGGGACCCAAGAGACCCAGTACTTC.

The chain employs TRBV9 and TRBJ2-3; D possibly corresponds to TRBD1 (6 bases). Between the trimmed V and J ends, which lost 0 bases and 6 bases, there was a span of 11 bases. Germline values: CDR1 SGDLS, CDR2 YYNGEE. CDR3 length: 14 residues. CDR3 residues: CASSVVGGDDTQYF. The CDR3 DNA is TGTGCCAGCAGCGTAGTAGGGGGAGACGATACGCAGTATTTT.

The sample holds a few counts of this clone. This chain uses TRBV6-1 with TRBJ1-1; D might be TRBD1 (5 bases). The germline V gene encodes CDR1 MNHNS and CDR2 SASEGT. The CDR3 loop spans 15 amino acids. Deletions cut 0 bases from V and 5 bases from J, with 13 bases between. CDR3 nucleotides: TGTGCCAGCAGTGAAGCAGGACCAGGGAGGACTGAAGCTTTCTTT. Translating it yields CASSEAGPGRTEAFF.

The V and J genes are TRBV9 and TRBJ2-3; TRBD2 agrees at 9 bases. CDR1 is SGDLS and CDR2 is YYNGEE in the germline V gene. Trimming took 0 bases from V and 3 from J; bases not matched to a gene: 5. The CDR3 is 16 amino acids. The DNA of the CDR3 is TGTGCCAGCAGCGTAGACTCAAGCGGGAGGACAGATACGCAGTATTTT. It translates to CASSVDSSGRTDTQYF.

This chain connects TRBV30 to TRBJ2-7, with 8 bases identical to TRBD2. Germline V gene sequence: CDR1 GTSNPN, CDR2 SVGIG (reference sequence). The length of the CDR3 is 15 residues. The ends lost 0 bases at V and 1 base at J; junction bases unmatched: 5. The CDR3 DNA sequence: TGTGCCTGGAGTGTGGTAGCGGGGAAATCCTACGAGCAGTACTTC. This codes for CAWSVVAGKSYEQYF. Variable domain in full (rest from reference TRBV30 and TRBJ2-7): SQTIHQWPATLVQPVGSPLSLECTVEGTSNPNLYWYRQAAGRGLQLLFYSVGIGQISSEVPQNLSASRPQDRQFILSSKKLLLSDSGFYLCAWSVVAGKSYEQYFGPGTRLTVT.

The rearrangement links TRBV2 to TRBJ2-2; D is possibly TRBD2 (5 bases). This CDR3 region has 15 residues. Germline CDR1 is SNHLY and CDR2 is FYNNEI. The V gene lost 7 bases and the J gene lost 2 bases, with 14 bases spanning the gap. The CDR3 DNA reads TGTGCCAGCATGCTGGAGCGGAGCAACACCGGGGAGCTGTTTTTT. This encodes CASMLERSNTGELFF.